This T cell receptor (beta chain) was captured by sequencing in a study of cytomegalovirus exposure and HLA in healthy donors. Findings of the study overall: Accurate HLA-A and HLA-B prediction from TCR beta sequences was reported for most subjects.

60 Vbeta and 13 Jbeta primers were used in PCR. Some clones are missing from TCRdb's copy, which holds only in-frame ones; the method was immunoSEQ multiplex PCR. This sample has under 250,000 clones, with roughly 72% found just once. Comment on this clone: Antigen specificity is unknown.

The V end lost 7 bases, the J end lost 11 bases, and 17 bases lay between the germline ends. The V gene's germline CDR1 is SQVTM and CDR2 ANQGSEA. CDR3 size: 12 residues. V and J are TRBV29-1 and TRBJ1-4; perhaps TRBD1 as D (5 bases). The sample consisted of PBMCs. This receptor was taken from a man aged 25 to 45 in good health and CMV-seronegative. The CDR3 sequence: CSAEAGGGKLFF. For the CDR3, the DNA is TGCAGCGCCGAGGCGGGGGGAGGGAAACTGTTTTTT.